This T cell receptor beta chain comes out of a study of blood T cells in healthy people across ages (dated by TCRdb to between 2014 and 2016). Regarding the complete study: In model experiments, roughly one uniquely barcoded TCR beta cDNA molecule per two T cells was captured by template switching. Using deep sequencing normalized with unique cDNA molecular identifiers, the study measured how TCR beta repertoire diversity changes with age. The donors were divided into four age groups: young (average around 15 years), middle-aged (under 40), aged (under 70) and long-lived (roughly 86). To avoid experimental bias, donors of different ages were distributed randomly across sequencing lanes. Using the same blood draw, the study looked at two additional independent replicas of 1 million unique cDNA reads for two donors, one aged 18 to 29 and the other aged 80 or older. The paper as a whole reports these results and caveats: Estimates of total diversity based on one million sequenced T cells were considered lower bounds and underestimates. Compared with the aged group, the long-lived group had more naive CD4+ T cells, fewer expanded clones and increased TCR diversity, suggesting age selection. Observed TCR beta diversity per million T cells fell roughly linearly with age, and a significant reduction was already apparent by age around 40. Because the CMV infection status of the donors was unknown, age-related changes in expanded clonotypes may potentially have been confounded. Since profiling was done on bulk unsorted PBMCs, naive and antigen-experienced compartments could not be conclusively compared. The percentage of naive T cells measured by flow cytometry correlated strongly with observed TCR beta diversity.

A word on this clonotype: Its specific antigen is unknown. Qualities for individual bases were not recorded, and no much larger clone is one base off.

Systemically healthy Caucasian individuals from Russia, approximately 39 in total and aged about 6 to 95 years, were included as donors. Each donor gave ten milliliters of peripheral blood, collected into EDTA-treated Vacutainer tubes. PBMCs were isolated by Ficoll-Paque density-gradient centrifugation, with at least 7 million obtained per sample. Trizol reagent was used to extract total RNA from the PBMCs, yielding at least 5 micrograms per sample. The percentages of naive CD45RAhigh/CD27high T cells were determined by flow cytometry on a PBMC aliquot from every donor. Preparation of the library involved 5' RACE. Sequencing took place on an Illumina HiSeq 2500. The second PCR ran for roughly 7 to 12 cycles and used a J-beta primer mix along with a sample-barcoded 5' primer. Each TCR beta cDNA molecule received a unique molecular identifier from a template-switch 5' adaptor carrying 12 random nucleotides. At least 3 million CDR3-containing paired-end reads were obtained from each sample. The Mint cDNA synthesis kit, primed by a TRBC-specific oligonucleotide, was used to synthesize first-strand cDNA from all RNA. Following uracil-DNA glycosylase treatment, all cDNA underwent a first 18-cycle PCR with the universal primers M1SS and BC2_uni_R. The authors' pipeline ran thus. For normalization, 1 million high-quality reads, each with a distinct molecular identifier, were randomly selected from each sample. Reads with shared molecular identifiers were discarded instead of being binned into consensus sequences. MiTCR, with a Q25 quality threshold and the strictest error-elimination algorithm, was used for CDR3 identification, clonotype clustering and error correction. A nonparametric unseen species model using Euler transformation provided a lower-bound estimate of total TCR beta diversity. TCRdb ran its own pipeline on the public reads, namely fastp trimming at Q25 and MiXCR clone calling, and kept in-frame beta chains. Rows matching on CDR3 protein sequence are summarized as one entry with the most common DNA and genes. TCRdb's processing, not the authors', yielded these V and J calls. The sample profile shows some 1.7 million distinct CDR3 sequences; about 28% of them were found once. The ten biggest clones cover 7.7% of the sample.

Via the germline V gene, CDR1 is SGHTA and CDR2 FQGNSA. The germline V and J ends show losses of 4 bases and 9 bases respectively, and no gene match explains 17 bases of the junction. Including cysteine and phenylalanine, the CDR3 has 17 amino acids. The sequence is cut down to CDR3 DNA, 51 bases in frame from base 1. The chain employs TRBV7-2 and TRBJ2-1; 8 nucleotides in the junction match TRBD2. The material sequenced was blood. The clonotype was recovered from a woman in her twenties or thirties in good health. The CDR3 in this case is CASSSKRRVAGTTEQFF. The nucleotides are TGTGCCAGCAGCTCAAAGAGGCGTGTAGCGGGAACCACTGAGCAGTTCTTC.